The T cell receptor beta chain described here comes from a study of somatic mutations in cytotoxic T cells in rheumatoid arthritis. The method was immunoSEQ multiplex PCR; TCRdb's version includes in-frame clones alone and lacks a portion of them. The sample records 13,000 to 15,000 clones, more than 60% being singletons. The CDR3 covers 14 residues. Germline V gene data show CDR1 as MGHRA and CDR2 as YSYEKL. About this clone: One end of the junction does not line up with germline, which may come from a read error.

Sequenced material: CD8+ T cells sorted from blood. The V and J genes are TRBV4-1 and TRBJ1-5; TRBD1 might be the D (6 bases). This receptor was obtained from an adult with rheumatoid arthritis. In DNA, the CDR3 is TGCGCCAGCAGTCAAGCAGGGGGCAATCAGCCCCAGCATTTT. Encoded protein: CASSQAGGNQPQHF.